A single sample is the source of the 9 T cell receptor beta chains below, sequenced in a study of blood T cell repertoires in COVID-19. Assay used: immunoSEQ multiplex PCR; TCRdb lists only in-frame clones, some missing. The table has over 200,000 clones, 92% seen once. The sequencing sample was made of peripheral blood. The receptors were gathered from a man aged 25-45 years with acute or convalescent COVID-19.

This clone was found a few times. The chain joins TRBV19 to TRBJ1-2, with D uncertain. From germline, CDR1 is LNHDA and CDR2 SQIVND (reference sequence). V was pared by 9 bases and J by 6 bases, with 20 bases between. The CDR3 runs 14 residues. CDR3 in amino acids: CASLPSGLSNGYTF. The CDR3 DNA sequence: TGTGCCAGCCTCCCCTCAGGACTCTCGAATGGCTACACCTTC.

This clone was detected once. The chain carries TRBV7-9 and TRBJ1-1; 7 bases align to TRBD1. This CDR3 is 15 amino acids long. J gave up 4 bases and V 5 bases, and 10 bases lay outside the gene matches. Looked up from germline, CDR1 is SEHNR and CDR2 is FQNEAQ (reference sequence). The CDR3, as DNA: TGTGCCAGCAGCCAAGGGAAGGGGGCGGGCACTGAAGCTTTCTTT. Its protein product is CASSQGKGAGTEAFF.

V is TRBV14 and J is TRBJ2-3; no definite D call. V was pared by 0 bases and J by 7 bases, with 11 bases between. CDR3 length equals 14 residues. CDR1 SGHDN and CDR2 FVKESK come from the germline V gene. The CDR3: CASSQDQIVYTQYF. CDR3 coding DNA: TGTGCCAGCAGCCAAGATCAAATAGTATATACGCAGTATTTT.

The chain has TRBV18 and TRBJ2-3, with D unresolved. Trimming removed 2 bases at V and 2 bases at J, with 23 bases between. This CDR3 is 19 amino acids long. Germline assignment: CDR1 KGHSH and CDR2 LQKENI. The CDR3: CASSPYRTKKIESTDTQYF. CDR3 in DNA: TGTGCCAGCTCACCATACCGAACCAAAAAAATAGAATCCACAGATACGCAGTATTTT.

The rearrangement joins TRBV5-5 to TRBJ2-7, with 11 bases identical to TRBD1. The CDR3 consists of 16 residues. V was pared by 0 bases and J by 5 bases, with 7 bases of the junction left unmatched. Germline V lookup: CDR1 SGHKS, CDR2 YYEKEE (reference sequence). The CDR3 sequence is CASSLEIGTGGHEQYF. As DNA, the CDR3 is TGTGCCAGCAGCTTGGAGATAGGGACAGGGGGACACGAGCAGTACTTC.

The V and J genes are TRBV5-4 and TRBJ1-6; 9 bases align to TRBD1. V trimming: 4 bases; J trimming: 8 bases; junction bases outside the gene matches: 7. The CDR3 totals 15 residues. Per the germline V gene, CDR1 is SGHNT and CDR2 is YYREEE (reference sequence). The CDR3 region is CASSGGQGLDSPLHF. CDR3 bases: TGTGCCAGCAGCGGAGGACAGGGGTTGGATTCACCCCTCCACTTT.

The CDR3, as DNA: TGTGCCAGCAGCCAAATGATGGGTAGGGACAGGGGAGTCTCCTACAATGAGCAGTTCTTC. Protein: CASSQMMGRDRGVSYNEQFF. The rearrangement joins TRBV14 to TRBJ2-1; 10 bases fit TRBD1. The V gene end was trimmed by 2 bases and the J gene end by 0 bases; junction bases not matched to a gene: 13. CDR1 is SGHDN, CDR2 FVKESK, per germline. The CDR3 is 20 residues long.

CDR3 DNA sequence: TGTGCCAGCAGCCCCGGGACTAGCGTAGATACGCAGTATTTT. Amino acid sequence: CASSPGTSVDTQYF. The chain recombines TRBV27 with TRBJ2-3; 10 bases match TRBD2. This CDR3 is 14 amino acids long. Germline CDR1 and CDR2: MNHEY and SMNVEV (reference sequence). J gave up 5 bases and V 6 bases, and 5 bases lay outside the gene matches.

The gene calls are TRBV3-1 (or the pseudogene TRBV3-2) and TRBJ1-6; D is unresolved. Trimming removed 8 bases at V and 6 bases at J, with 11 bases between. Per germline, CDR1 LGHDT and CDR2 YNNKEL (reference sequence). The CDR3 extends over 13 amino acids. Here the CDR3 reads CASGLNSNSPLHF. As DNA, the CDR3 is TGTGCCAGCGGTTTGAACAGTAATTCACCCCTCCACTTT.